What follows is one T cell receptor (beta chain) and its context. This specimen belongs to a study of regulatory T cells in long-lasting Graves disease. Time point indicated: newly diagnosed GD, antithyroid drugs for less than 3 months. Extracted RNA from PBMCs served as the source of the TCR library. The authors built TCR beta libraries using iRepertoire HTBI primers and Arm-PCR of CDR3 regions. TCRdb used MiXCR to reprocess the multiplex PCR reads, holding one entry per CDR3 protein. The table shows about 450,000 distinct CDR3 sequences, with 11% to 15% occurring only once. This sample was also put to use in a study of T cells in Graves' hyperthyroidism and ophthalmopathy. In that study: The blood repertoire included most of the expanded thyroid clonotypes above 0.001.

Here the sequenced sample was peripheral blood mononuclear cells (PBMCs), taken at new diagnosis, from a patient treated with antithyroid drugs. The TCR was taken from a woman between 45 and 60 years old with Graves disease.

CDR3 region: CASNGQGNEQYF. CDR3 DNA sequence: TGTGCCAGCAATGGACAGGGTAACGAGCAGTACTTC. The chain couples TRBV6-1 to TRBJ2-7; 8 bases map to TRBD1. The CDR3 has 12 residues. Per germline, CDR1 MNHNS and CDR2 SASEGT. J lost 5 bases, V lost 7 bases, and 4 bases had no gene match.